The clone carrying this T cell receptor (beta chain) was observed at least ten times. Its target is not known. TCR beta CDR3 sequences were amplified from RNA transcripts. During a first-round RT-PCR of the TCR CDR3, the HTBI primer set was used. TCRdb re-derived calls from the multiplex PCR reads in MiXCR, one entry per CDR3 protein. The sample lists hundreds of thousands of distinct CDR3 sequences, about 15% occurring once. These data are taken from a study of T cells in Graves' hyperthyroidism and ophthalmopathy. Looking at the study overall: Peripheral blood was drawn at first diagnosis, prior to all treatment.

Patients having uncontrolled infection, another autoimmune disease, pregnancy or lactation were not included. Each diagnosis was grounded in clinical symptoms, serum thyroxine and TRAb, thyroid ultrasound, and orbital computed tomography. Study-wide results and caveats: Prediction of ophthalmopathy progression came a median roughly 6.4 months pre-onset.

The receptor comes from a man aged 18 to 29 with Graves' ophthalmopathy. Sequences were obtained from blood.

CDR3 nucleotide sequence: TGCAGCGTTGAATTAGGACGAGCAAACACTGAAGCTTTCTTT. It specifies CSVELGRANTEAFF. The J gene is TRBJ1-1, the V gene TRBV29-1; D is undetermined. V was pared by 2 bases and J by 2 bases, with 12 bases between. The CDR3 is made up of 14 amino acids. Germline CDR1 and CDR2: SQVTM and ANQGSEA.